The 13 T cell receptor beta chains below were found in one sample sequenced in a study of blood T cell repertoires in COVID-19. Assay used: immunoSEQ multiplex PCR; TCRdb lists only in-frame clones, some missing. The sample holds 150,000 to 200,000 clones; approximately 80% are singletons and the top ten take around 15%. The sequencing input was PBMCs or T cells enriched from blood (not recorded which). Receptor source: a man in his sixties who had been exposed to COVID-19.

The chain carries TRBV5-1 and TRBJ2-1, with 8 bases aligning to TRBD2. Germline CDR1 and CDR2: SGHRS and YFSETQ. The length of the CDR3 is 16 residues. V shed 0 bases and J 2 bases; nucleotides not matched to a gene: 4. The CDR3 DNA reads TGCGCCAGCAGCTTGGCACTAGCGGCTACCTACAATGAGCAGTTCTTC. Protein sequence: CASSLALAATYNEQFF. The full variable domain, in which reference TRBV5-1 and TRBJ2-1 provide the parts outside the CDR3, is KAGVTQTPRYLIKTRGQQVTLSCSPISGHRSVSWYQQTPGQGLQFLFEYFSETQRNKGNFPGRFSGRQFSNSRSEMNVSTLELGDSALYLCASSLALAATYNEQFFGPGTRLTVL.

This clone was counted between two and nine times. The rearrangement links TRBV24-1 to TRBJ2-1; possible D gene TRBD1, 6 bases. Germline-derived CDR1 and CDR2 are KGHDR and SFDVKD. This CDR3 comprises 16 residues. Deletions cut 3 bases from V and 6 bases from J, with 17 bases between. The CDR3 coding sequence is TGTGCCACCAGTGATCGCAGGGGATTATTTTCCAATGAGCAGTTCTTC. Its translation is CATSDRRGLFSNEQFF.

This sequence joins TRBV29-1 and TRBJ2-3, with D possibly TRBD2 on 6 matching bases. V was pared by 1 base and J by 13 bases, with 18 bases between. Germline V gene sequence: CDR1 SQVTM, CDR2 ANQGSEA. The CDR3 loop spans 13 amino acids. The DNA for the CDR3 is TGCAGCGTTGAAGGTTCTGGGACTTTAGGGGAGTATTTT. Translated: CSVEGSGTLGEYF.

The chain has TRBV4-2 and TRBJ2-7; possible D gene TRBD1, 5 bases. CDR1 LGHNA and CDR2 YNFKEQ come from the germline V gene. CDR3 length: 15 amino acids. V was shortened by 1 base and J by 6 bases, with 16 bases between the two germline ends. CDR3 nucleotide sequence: TGTGCCAGCAGCCAAGCGGGCAGGGCGTCTCTCGAGCAGTACTTC. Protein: CASSQAGRASLEQYF.

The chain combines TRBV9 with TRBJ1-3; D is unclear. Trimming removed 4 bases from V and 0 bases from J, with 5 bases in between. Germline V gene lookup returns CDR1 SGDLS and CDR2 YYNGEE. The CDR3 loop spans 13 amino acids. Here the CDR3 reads CASSIFSGNTIYF. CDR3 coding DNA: TGTGCCAGCAGCATATTCTCTGGAAACACCATATATTTT.

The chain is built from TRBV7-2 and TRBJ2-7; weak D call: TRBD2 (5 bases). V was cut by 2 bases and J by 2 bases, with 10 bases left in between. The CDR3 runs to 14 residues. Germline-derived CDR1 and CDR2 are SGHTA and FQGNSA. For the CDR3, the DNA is TGTGCCAGCAGCTTACCAGGACTCCCCTACGAGCAGTACTTC. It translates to CASSLPGLPYEQYF.

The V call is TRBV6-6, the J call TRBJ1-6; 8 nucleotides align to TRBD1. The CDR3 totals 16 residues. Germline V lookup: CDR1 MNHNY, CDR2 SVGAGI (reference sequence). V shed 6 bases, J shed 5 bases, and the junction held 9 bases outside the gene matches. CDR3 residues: CASRSTGVLHNSPLHF. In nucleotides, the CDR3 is TGTGCCAGCAGATCGACAGGGGTCCTTCATAATTCACCCCTCCACTTT.

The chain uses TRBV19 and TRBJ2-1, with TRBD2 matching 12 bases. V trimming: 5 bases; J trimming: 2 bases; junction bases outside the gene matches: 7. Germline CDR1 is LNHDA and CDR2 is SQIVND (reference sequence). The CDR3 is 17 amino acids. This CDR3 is CASSLPSGRGAYNEQFF. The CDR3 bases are TGTGCCAGTAGTCTTCCTAGCGGGAGGGGGGCCTACAATGAGCAGTTCTTC. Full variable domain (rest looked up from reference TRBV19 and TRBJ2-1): DGGITQSPKYLFRKEGQNVTLSCEQNLNHDAMYWYRQDPGQGLRLIYYSQIVNDFQKGDIAEGYSVSREKKESFPLTVTSAQKNPTAFYLCASSLPSGRGAYNEQFFGPGTRLTVL.

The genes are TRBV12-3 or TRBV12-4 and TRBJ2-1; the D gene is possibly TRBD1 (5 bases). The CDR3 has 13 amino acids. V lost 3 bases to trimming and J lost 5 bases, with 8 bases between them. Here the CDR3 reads CASSFVDNNEQFF. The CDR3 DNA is TGTGCCAGCAGTTTTGTGGACAACAATGAGCAGTTCTTC.

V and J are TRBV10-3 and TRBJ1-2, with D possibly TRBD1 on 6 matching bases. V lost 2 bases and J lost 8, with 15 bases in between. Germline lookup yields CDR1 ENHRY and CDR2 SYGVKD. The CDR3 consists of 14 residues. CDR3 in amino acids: CAISENQGWDGYTF. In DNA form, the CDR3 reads TGTGCCATCAGTGAGAACCAGGGGTGGGACGGCTACACCTTC.

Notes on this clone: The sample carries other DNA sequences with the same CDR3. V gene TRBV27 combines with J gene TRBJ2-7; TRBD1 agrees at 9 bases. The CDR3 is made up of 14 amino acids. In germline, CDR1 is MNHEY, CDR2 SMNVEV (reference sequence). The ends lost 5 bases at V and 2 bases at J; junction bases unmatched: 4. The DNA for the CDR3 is TGTGCCAGCAGTCCGGGACAGGGCCCCTACGAGCAGTACTTC. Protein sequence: CASSPGQGPYEQYF.

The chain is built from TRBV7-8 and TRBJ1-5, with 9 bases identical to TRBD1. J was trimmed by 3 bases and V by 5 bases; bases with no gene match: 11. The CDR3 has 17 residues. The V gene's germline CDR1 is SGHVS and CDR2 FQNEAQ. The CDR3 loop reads CASSPRPGQGPNQPQHF. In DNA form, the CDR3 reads TGTGCCAGCAGCCCCCGTCCGGGACAGGGACCCAATCAGCCCCAGCATTTT.

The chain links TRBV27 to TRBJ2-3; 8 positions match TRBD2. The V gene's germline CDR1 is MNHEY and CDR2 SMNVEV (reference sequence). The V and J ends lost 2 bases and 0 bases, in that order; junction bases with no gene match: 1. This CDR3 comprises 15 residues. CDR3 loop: CASSLSGGSTDTQYF. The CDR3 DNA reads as TGTGCCAGCAGTTTAAGCGGGGGAAGCACAGATACGCAGTATTTT.